This T cell receptor beta chain came from a study of PD-1 blockade in classical Hodgkin lymphoma. The study's findings and limits: Newly diagnosed patients were reported to start with lower TCR diversity than healthy donors.

From germline, CDR1 is LGHNA and CDR2 YNFKEQ. The J segment lost 6 bases and the V segment lost 1 base, leaving 3 bases of the junction unmatched. CDR3 length: 15 amino acids. Measured with immunoSEQ multiplex PCR; TCRdb has only the in-frame clones, and not every one. The sample records about 28,000 clones, just over 90% being singletons. Time point noted: newly diagnosed, previously untreated cHL patient sample. Of note for this clone: Its antigen remains unknown.

The TCR comes from a human donor with classical Hodgkin lymphoma. Input material: peripheral blood mononuclear cells (PBMCs). V is TRBV4-2 and J is TRBJ2-7; 13 bases fit TRBD2. CDR3 DNA sequence: TGTGCCAGCAGCCAAGGGACTAGCGGGGGTCTCGAGCAGTACTTC. This encodes CASSQGTSGGLEQYF.